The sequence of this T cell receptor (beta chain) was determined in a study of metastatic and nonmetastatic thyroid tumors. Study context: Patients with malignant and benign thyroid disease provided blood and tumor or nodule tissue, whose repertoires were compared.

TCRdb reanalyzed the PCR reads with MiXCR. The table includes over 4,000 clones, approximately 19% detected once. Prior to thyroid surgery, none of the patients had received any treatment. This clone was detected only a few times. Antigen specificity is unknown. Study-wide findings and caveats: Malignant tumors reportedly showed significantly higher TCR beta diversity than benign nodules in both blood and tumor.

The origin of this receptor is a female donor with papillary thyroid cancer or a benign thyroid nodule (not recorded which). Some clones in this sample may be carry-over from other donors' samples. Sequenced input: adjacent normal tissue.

CDR3 DNA: TGTGCCAGTAGTAACGGGGTGAATGAGCAGTTCTTC. This translates into CASSNGVNEQFF. The V gene is TRBV19, the J gene TRBJ2-1, with a tentative D call TRBD2 (5 bases). The CDR3 sequence is 12 residues long. Germline CDR1 is LNHDA and CDR2 is SQIVND (reference sequence). Trimming pared 4 bases from V and 7 bases from J, leaving 8 bases between.